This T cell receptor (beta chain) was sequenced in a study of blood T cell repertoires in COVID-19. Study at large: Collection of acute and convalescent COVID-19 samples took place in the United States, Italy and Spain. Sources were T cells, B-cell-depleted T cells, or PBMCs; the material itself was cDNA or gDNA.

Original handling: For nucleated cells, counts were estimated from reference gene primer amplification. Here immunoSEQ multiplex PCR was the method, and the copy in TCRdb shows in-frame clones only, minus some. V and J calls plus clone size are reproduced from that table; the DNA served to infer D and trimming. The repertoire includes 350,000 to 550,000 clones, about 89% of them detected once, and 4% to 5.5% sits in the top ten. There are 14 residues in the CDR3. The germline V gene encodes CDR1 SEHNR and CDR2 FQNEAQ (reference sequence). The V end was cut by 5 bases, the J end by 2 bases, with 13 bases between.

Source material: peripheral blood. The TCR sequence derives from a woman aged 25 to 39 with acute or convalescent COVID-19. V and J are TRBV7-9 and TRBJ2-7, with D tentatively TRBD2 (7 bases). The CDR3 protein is CASSRGDIPYEQYF. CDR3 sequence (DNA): TGTGCCAGCAGCCGGGGGGACATCCCCTACGAGCAGTACTTC.